What follows describes a single T cell receptor beta chain. Its antigen is unidentified. This entry belongs to a study of T-cell memory formation after mild COVID-19. V gave up 4 bases and J gave up 6 bases; unmatched junction bases: 13. Germline V CDR1 and CDR2: MNHNY, SVGAGI (reference sequence). The CDR3 runs to 19 residues. TCRdb re-derived calls from the 5' RACE reads in MiXCR, one entry per CDR3 protein. The sample holds some 150,000 distinct CDR3 sequences; approximately 6% are singletons and the top ten take about 1.9%. Study results and limitations: Clones shrinking from day 15 to 85 showed even CD4/CD8 mixes; later expanders tilted CD4+.

V is TRBV6-6 and J is TRBJ2-1, with TRBD2 matching over 15 bases. Source material: PBMCs or a T cell subset sorted from them (not recorded which). This receptor was taken from an adult woman who had mild COVID-19 (a few samples of this study predate the infection). Cell type and time point are not known. CDR3 sequence: CASSSTRTSGRARGNEQFF. CDR3 bases: TGTGCCAGCAGTTCGACGAGGACTAGCGGGAGGGCACGGGGCAATGAGCAGTTCTTC.